This T cell receptor (beta chain) was recorded in a study of neurological immune-mediated disorders (dated by TCRdb to about 2019). General notes on the study: The study compared peripheral blood TCR-beta repertoires of HTLV-I-associated myelopathy (HAM/TSP) patients, multiple sclerosis patients and healthy controls using UMI-based sequencing. Longitudinal samples, technical triplicates and paired sorted CD4+ and CD8+ T-cell subsets, alongside PBMC samples, were included among the approximately 110 TCR-beta libraries. To precisely calculate how much the frequency of each individual clone varied, libraries were sequenced in technical triplicate. The cohort was made up of about 68 subjects, consisting of about 15 HAM/TSP patients, around 35 multiple sclerosis patients and around 20 healthy controls.

This clonotype was counted ten times or more. The antigen it recognizes is unknown. Base qualities are missing; no much larger clone stands one base away. What the study reported, not specific to this receptor: Across subjects, expanded clones never shared an identical CDR3 amino acid sequence, which suggests that the TCR-beta repertoires in every group were private. TCR clonal expansion was highest in HAM/TSP patients and lowest in MS patients, with MS patients falling below even healthy controls.

cDNA was synthesized by template-switch 5'RACE using a primer carrying a 10-nucleotide random unique molecular identifier by which each TCR transcript was tagged. Every sequencing run yielded over 170 million TCR-beta sequences covering 15-18 subjects. The RNeasy kit was used for extraction of total RNA. The KAPA Real-time Library Amplification kit was used to amplify TCR-beta VDJ regions with primers for the TCR constant region and the 5'RACE anchor. Sample indexes and Illumina adaptors were added in a first PCR, and a second PCR then increased library yield. The roughly 650 bp TCR product was size-selected on a 2% E-gel SizeSelection system after Ampure bead purification. Library quality was checked on a Bioanalyzer, concentration was measured with Qubit, and libraries were quantified with the Kapa Library Quantification kit before pooling. An Illumina HiSeq 2500 was used to sequence the libraries paired-end at 2 x 150 bp. To increase sequence diversity, about 24-32% phiX was spiked into each library pool. In the original analysis: The quality-filtered reads were processed with the UMI-based MiGEC pipeline, whose error correction step removed more than 80% of the raw TCR sequences. VDJ genes were aligned to IMGT germline references, and each clonotype was defined by a unique CDR3 amino acid sequence together with V-J genes. Clonal expansion, Shannon diversity and CDR3 relatedness (CalcPairwiseDistances, ClusterSamples) were evaluated with VDJtools, and phylogenetic trees were built with CLCbio workbench. Using coefficient-of-variation modelling across technical triplicates, the study counted a clone as expanded if it had at least 8 unique UMIs. TCRdb handled the public reads itself, with Q25 trimming in fastp and clone calling in MiXCR, and kept productive beta chains. CDR3 protein sequences are deduplicated, and each keeps its most common genes and DNA. None of the V and J calls come from the authors' own analysis; TCRdb made them. For this sample there are around 56,000 distinct CDR3 sequences; more than 20% appear just once. Clones ranked in the top ten supply 3.5% to 5.5% of the sample.

In light of the paper, this sample's time point label describes: technical triplicate 2. For the unsorted PBMC libraries, 2 million PBMCs were stored in RNAlater at -80 degrees C until RNA extraction and were used to generate the libraries. PBMCs were separated from peripheral blood using Ficoll-Hypaque density gradient centrifugation and then cryopreserved in liquid nitrogen. The sequenced material came from PBMCs. The sequence came from a man in his sixties with HTLV-1-associated myelopathy (HAM/TSP).

The DNA is TGTGCCACCAGCAGAGATTCCGGGACTAGTGGGAATGAGCAGTTCTTC. It is translated as CATSRDSGTSGNEQFF. This chain is built from TRBV15 and TRBJ2-1; TRBD2 agrees with 8 junctional bases. Via the germline V gene (reference sequence), CDR1 is LNHNV and CDR2 YYDKDF. Including cysteine and phenylalanine, the CDR3 has 16 amino acids. Left in the record is the CDR3 DNA by itself, 48 bases read in frame from the first base. Trimmed from V: 0 bases; trimmed from J: 7 bases; junction bases lacking a gene match: 8.